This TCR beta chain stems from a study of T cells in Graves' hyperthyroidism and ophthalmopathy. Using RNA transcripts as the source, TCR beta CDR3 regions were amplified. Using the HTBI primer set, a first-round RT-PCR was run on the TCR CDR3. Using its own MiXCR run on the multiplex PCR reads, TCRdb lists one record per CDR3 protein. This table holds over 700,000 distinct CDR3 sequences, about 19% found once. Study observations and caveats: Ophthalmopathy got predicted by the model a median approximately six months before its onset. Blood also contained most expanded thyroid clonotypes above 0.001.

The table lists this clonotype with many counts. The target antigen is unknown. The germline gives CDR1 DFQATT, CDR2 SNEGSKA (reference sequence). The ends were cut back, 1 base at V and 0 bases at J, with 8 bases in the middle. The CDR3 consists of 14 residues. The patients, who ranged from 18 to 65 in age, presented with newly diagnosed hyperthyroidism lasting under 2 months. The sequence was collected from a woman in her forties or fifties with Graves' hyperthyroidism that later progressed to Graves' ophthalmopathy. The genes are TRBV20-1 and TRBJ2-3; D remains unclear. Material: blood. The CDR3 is CSARGGGSTDTQYF. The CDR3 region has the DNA TGCAGTGCTAGAGGTGGCGGCAGCACAGATACGCAGTATTTT.